The rows below give T cell receptor beta chains drawn from one sample of a study of cytomegalovirus exposure and HLA in healthy donors. Some clones are missing from TCRdb's copy, which holds only in-frame ones; the method was immunoSEQ multiplex PCR. The table lists some 52,000 clones. Material for sequencing was PBMCs. The receptors come from a woman aged 55-70 years in good health and CMV-seropositive. The CDR3 runs from the conserved cysteine through the conserved F or W. The D gene is left open where the match is weak.

V gene,CDR3 length,J gene,D gene,CDR3 protein,CDR3 DNA
TRBV6-1,14,TRBJ2-1,TRBD2,CASTIGTSDYEQFF,TGTGCCAGCACCATAGGGACTAGCGATTATGAGCAGTTCTTC
TRBV6-5,15,TRBJ2-1,TRBD2,CASSPSGSGYNEQFF,TGTGCCAGCAGTCCTAGCGGTTCTGGCTACAATGAGCAGTTCTTC
TRBV4-1,16,TRBJ2-5,TRBD1,CASSQEGTGGAQTQYF,TGCGCCAGCAGCCAAGAAGGGACAGGGGGCGCACAGACCCAGTACTTC
TRBV19,18,TRBJ1-5,NA,CASSTYTVSGVVYQPQHF,TGTGCCAGTAGTACCTACACGGTCTCGGGGGTGGTTTATCAGCCCCAGCATTTT
TRBV11-1,15,TRBJ2-7,TRBD2,CASSPGLETAYEQYF,TGTGCCAGCAGCCCGGGACTAGAGACGGCATACGAGCAGTACTTC
TRBV27,16,TRBJ1-1,TRBD1,CASSLLDRVRGTEAFF,TGTGCCAGCAGTTTATTGGACAGGGTCCGGGGCACTGAAGCTTTCTTT
TRBV25-1,17,TRBJ2-7,NA,CASSEYSLDRSSYEQYF,TGTGCCAGCAGTGAGTACTCCCTTGACAGGTCTTCCTACGAGCAGTACTTC
TRBV9,15,TRBJ1-5,NA,CASSVSSGVGQPQHF,TGTGCCAGCAGCGTATCCTCAGGGGTCGGTCAGCCCCAGCATTTT
TRBV5-1,16,TRBJ2-3,TRBD1,CASSRTGAPSTDTQYF,TGCGCCAGCAGCAGGACAGGGGCTCCTAGCACAGATACGCAGTATTTT
TRBV15,14,TRBJ1-2,TRBD1,CATSRDGDRGSYTF,TGTGCCACCAGCAGAGATGGGGACAGAGGTAGCTACACCTTC
TRBV11-2,14,TRBJ1-1,NA,CASSLGTANTEAFF,TGTGCCAGCAGCTTAGGTACAGCGAACACTGAAGCTTTCTTT
TRBV2,15,TRBJ1-5,TRBD1,CASTGTGGSNQPQHF,TGTGCCAGCACCGGGACAGGGGGAAGCAATCAGCCCCAGCATTTT
TRBV15,17,TRBJ1-5,TRBD1,CATSVPTGTYSNQPQHF,TGTGCCACCAGCGTTCCGACAGGGACTTATAGCAATCAGCCCCAGCATTTT
TRBV11-2,15,TRBJ1-2,TRBD1,CASSSFGTGPDGYTF,TGTGCCAGCAGCTCATTCGGGACAGGGCCAGATGGCTACACCTTC
TRBV10-3,16,TRBJ1-2,NA,CAISSTGEKLAGGYTF,TGTGCCATCAGTTCGACCGGGGAGAAACTTGCGGGTGGCTACACCTTC
TRBV18,13,TRBJ2-5,NA,CASSQTDQETQYF,TGTGCCAGCTCACAAACAGACCAAGAGACCCAGTACTTC
TRBV18,15,TRBJ2-3,TRBD2,CASSPTSGSPDTQYF,TGTGCCAGCTCACCAACTAGCGGGAGTCCAGATACGCAGTATTTT
TRBV25-1,16,TRBJ1-6,NA,CASSESRILNNSPLHF,TGTGCCAGCAGTGAATCGAGGATACTTAATAATTCACCCCTCCACTTT
TRBV2,15,TRBJ2-3,TRBD2,CASGGRLAATDTQYF,TGTGCCAGCGGGGGCCGACTAGCGGCCACAGATACGCAGTATTTT
TRBV9,16,TRBJ1-4,TRBD1,CASSGRTGSTNEKLFF,TGTGCCAGCAGCGGCCGGACAGGCTCAACTAATGAAAAACTGTTTTTT
TRBV6-5,13,TRBJ1-1,TRBD1,CASRPGQGGEAFF,TGTGCCAGCAGGCCGGGACAGGGGGGTGAAGCTTTCTTT
TRBV10-1,13,TRBJ1-1,NA,CASSVTSNTEAFF,TGCGCCAGCAGCGTGACTTCTAACACTGAAGCTTTCTTT
TRBV25-1,12,TRBJ1-1,NA,CASSEWEGQAFF,TGTGCCAGCAGTGAATGGGAGGGACAAGCTTTCTTT
TRBV18,17,TRBJ2-5,TRBD2,CASSPLAGANHQETQYF,TGTGCCAGCTCACCACTAGCGGGGGCCAACCACCAAGAGACCCAGTACTTC
TRBV11-2,14,TRBJ2-7,TRBD2,CASSLLAGGGEQYF,TGTGCCAGCAGCTTACTGGCGGGGGGAGGTGAGCAGTACTTC
TRBV18,17,TRBJ2-1,TRBD2,CASSPRTSGGSYNEQFF,TGTGCCAGCTCACCCCGGACTAGCGGGGGGTCCTACAATGAGCAGTTCTTC
TRBV5-1,15,TRBJ2-5,NA,CASSLGGGAEETQYF,TGCGCCAGCAGCTTGGGAGGGGGGGCCGAAGAGACCCAGTACTTC
TRBV29-1,15,TRBJ1-1,NA,CSVGSLSVTNTEAFF,TGCAGCGTTGGCTCTCTATCGGTCACGAACACTGAAGCTTTCTTT
TRBV5-1,18,TRBJ1-1,TRBD1,CASSLAPGQGGMNTEAFF,TGCGCCAGCAGCTTGGCGCCCGGACAGGGCGGGATGAACACTGAAGCTTTCTTT
TRBV7-8,13,TRBJ2-5,TRBD1,CASSLDRGETQYF,TGTGCCAGCAGCTTAGACAGGGGGGAGACCCAGTACTTC
TRBV10-3,15,TRBJ1-6,NA,CAISESRADYSPLHF,TGTGCCATCAGTGAGTCCAGGGCCGATTATTCACCCCTCCACTTT
TRBV5-4,13,TRBJ1-2,NA,CASSATGNDGYTF,TGTGCCAGCAGCGCGACAGGTAACGATGGCTACACCTTC
TRBV25-1,14,TRBJ2-1,TRBD2,CASSELPSGGPGFF,TGTGCCAGCAGTGAATTGCCTAGCGGGGGGCCAGGGTTCTTC
TRBV7-9,13,TRBJ1-1,NA,CASSTQGNGEAFF,TGTGCCAGCAGCACCCAGGGGAACGGGGAGGCTTTCTTT
TRBV2,12,TRBJ1-1,NA,CASGPQGPEAFF,TGTGCCAGCGGTCCACAGGGACCTGAAGCTTTCTTT
TRBV6-1,14,TRBJ2-1,NA,CASSSTGSYNEQFF,TGTGCCAGCAGCTCTACCGGCTCCTACAATGAGCAGTTCTTC
TRBV19,13,TRBJ1-4,NA,CASRGGLTEKLFF,TGTGCCAGTAGAGGGGGTTTAACGGAAAAACTGTTTTTT
TRBV18,14,TRBJ1-2,NA,CASSPVGANYGYTF,TGTGCCAGCTCACCCGTCGGAGCGAACTATGGCTACACCTTC
TRBV5-1,15,TRBJ2-1,NA,CASRRDVRGGNEQFF,TGCGCCAGCAGGCGTGACGTAAGGGGGGGCAATGAGCAGTTCTTC
TRBV29-1,15,TRBJ2-2,TRBD1,CSVEDDRGRTGELFF,TGCAGCGTTGAAGACGACAGGGGGCGGACCGGGGAGCTGTTTTTT
TRBV4-1,16,TRBJ1-3,NA,CASSQRGLGLGNTIYF,TGCGCCAGCAGCCAAAGGGGGTTGGGCCTTGGAAACACCATATATTTT
TRBV2,11,TRBJ2-3,NA,CASSDEDTQYF,TGTGCCAGCAGTGATGAGGATACGCAGTATTTT
TRBV29-1,14,TRBJ2-7,TRBD2,CSVGVMGTSPEQYF,TGCAGCGTTGGGGTGATGGGGACTAGCCCCGAGCAGTACTTC
TRBV18,13,TRBJ2-1,TRBD2,CASSGEGSYEQFF,TGTGCCAGCTCAGGGGAGGGTTCCTATGAGCAGTTCTTC
TRBV7-8,13,TRBJ1-4,NA,CASSLGENEKLFF,TGTGCCAGCAGTCTCGGGGAGAATGAAAAACTGTTTTTT
TRBV5-1,15,TRBJ2-3,NA,CASSPGWASTDTQYF,TGCGCCAGCAGCCCAGGGTGGGCTAGCACAGATACGCAGTATTTT
TRBV19,15,TRBJ1-2,TRBD1,CASSTWDRETYGYTF,TGTGCCAGTAGTACCTGGGACAGGGAGACCTATGGCTACACCTTC
TRBV28,16,TRBJ2-7,NA,CASSESSAPRPNEQYF,TGTGCCAGCAGCGAATCATCAGCCCCGAGGCCCAACGAGCAGTACTTC
TRBV5-1,15,TRBJ1-1,NA,CASSLDPRSNTEAFF,TGCGCCAGCAGCTTGGATCCGCGTTCGAACACTGAAGCTTTCTTT
TRBV7-9,15,TRBJ1-2,NA,CASSLADRINYGYTF,TGTGCCAGCAGCTTAGCGGACAGAATTAACTATGGCTACACCTTC